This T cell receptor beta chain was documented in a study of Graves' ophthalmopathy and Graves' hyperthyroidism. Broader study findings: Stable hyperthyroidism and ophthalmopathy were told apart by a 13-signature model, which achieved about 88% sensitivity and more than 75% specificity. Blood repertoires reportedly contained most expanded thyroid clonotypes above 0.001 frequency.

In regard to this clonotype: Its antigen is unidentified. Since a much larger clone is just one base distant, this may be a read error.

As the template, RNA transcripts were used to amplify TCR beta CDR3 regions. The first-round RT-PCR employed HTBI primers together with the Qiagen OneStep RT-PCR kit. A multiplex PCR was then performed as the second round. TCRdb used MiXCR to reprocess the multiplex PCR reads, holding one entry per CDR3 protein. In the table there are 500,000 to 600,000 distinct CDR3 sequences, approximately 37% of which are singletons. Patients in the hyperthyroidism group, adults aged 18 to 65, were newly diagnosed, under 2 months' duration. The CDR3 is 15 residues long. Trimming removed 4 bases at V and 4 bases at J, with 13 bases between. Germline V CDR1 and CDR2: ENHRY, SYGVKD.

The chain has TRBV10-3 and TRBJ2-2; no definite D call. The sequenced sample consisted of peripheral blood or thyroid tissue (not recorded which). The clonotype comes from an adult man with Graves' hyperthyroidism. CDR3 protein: CAISASHPATGELFF. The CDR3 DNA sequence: TGTGCCATCAGTGCCAGCCATCCTGCCACCGGGGAGCTGTTTTTT.